One and the same sample provided the 2 T cell receptor beta chains below, sequenced in a study of CD8+CD57+ T cells in acquired aplastic anemia. The patients chosen for sequencing had shown expansion of CD8+CD57+ cells (detected by flow cytometry). Both TCR beta VDJ combination and CDR3 sequence profiling were carried out. Genomic DNA was the template for this profiling. Each CDR3 protein gets one entry after TCRdb re-called the reads with MiXCR. The sample yields around 180,000 distinct CDR3 sequences, 48% seen once. Sequencing was done on a sample of sorted CD4+, CD8+, or CD8+CD57+ T cells (not recorded which) from PBMCs. Source of these receptors: a human donor with aplastic anemia.

At least ten counts were recorded for this clonotype. The rearrangement links TRBV7-9 to TRBJ1-3; 7 bases are a match to TRBD1. V lost 4 bases and J lost 4; bases outside the gene matches: 4. This CDR3 is 14 amino acids long. CDR1 SEHNR and CDR2 FQNEAQ come from the germline V gene (reference sequence). The CDR3 DNA is TGTGCCAGCAGCTCAACAGGGGAAGGAAACACCATATATTTT. Amino acid sequence: CASSSTGEGNTIYF.

The V gene is TRBV2, the J gene TRBJ1-5; D might be TRBD1 (5 bases). The germline V gene encodes CDR1 SNHLY and CDR2 FYNNEI. This CDR3 has 13 residues. Trimming cost V 9 bases and J 6 bases, with 15 bases left between them. The CDR3 loop is CASHVGEGQPQHF. CDR3 bases: TGTGCCAGTCACGTGGGGGAGGGTCAGCCCCAGCATTTT.